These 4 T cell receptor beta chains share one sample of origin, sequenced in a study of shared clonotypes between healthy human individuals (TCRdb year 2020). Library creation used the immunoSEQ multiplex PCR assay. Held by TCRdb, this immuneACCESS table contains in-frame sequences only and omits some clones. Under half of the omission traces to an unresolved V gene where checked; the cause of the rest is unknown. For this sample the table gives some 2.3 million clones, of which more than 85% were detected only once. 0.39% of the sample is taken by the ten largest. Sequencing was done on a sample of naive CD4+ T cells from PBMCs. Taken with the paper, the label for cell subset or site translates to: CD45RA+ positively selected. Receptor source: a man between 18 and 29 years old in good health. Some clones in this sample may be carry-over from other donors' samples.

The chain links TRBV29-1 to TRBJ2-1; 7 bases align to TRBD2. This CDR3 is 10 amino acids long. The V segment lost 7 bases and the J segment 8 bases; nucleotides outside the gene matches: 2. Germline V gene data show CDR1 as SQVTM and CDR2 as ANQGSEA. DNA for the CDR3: TGCAGCGCTGGGGGGGATGAGCAGTTCTTC. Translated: CSAGGDEQFF.

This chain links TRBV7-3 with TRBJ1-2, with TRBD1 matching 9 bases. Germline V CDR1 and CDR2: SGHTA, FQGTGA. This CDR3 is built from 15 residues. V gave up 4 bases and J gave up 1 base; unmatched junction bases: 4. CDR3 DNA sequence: TGTGCCAGCAGCTCGGGACAGGGACTTAACTATGGCTACACCTTC. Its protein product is CASSSGQGLNYGYTF.

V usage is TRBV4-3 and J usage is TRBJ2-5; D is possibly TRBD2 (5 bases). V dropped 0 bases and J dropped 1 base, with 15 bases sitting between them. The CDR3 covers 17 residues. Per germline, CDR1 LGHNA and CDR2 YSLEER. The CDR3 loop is CASSQERAIRGQETQYF. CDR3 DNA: TGCGCCAGCAGCCAAGAAAGGGCGATCCGGGGCCAAGAGACCCAGTACTTC.

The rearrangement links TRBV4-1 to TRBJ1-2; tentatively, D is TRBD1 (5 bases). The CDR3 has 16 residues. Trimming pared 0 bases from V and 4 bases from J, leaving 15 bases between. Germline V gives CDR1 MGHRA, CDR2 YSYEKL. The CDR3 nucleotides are TGCGCCAGCAGCCAAGAACGGGACTTCCCGACCTATGGCTACACCTTC. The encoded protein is CASSQERDFPTYGYTF.